The T cell receptor (beta chain) under discussion was sequenced for a study of type 1 regulatory T cells. Study details: T-allo10 is an in vitro-generated, Tr1-enriched CD4 T cell product specific for alloantigen. Whole-study results and caveats: Compared with non-type 1 regulatory T cells, type 1 regulatory T cells showed a more restricted TCR repertoire.

The CDR3 has 14 amino acids. Germline loops: CDR1 SQVTM, CDR2 ANQGSEA. Trimming removed 7 bases from V and 7 bases from J, with 20 bases in between. On this clonotype: Its antigen is as yet unknown.

Each CDR3 protein gets one entry after TCRdb re-called the reads with MiXCR. Seen here are 60,000 to 70,000 distinct CDR3 sequences, nearly 50% observed once, and the top ten hold 2% to 2.5%. This clonotype originated in a human donor in good health. The sample was cultured non-Tr1 T cells, either the whole culture or a sorted T cell fraction (not recorded which). The rearrangement joins TRBV29-1 to TRBJ2-1; D may be TRBD2 (5 bases). As DNA, the CDR3 is TGCAGCGGGGGAGTCCCCCCCTCAAAGAATGAGCAGTTCTTC. Amino acids: CSGGVPPSKNEQFF.